In its sample, the clone carrying this T cell receptor beta chain was seen once. Assay used: immunoSEQ multiplex PCR; TCRdb lists only in-frame clones, some missing. The sample records 150,000 to 200,000 clones, 70% to 90% being singletons. The record originates from a study of blood T cell repertoires in COVID-19. The overall study: PBMCs, B-cell-depleted T cells, or T cells provided the cDNA or gDNA that made up the material.

Seattle researchers signed up patients amid active infection and tracked them longitudinally. This CDR3 contains 14 residues. From germline, CDR1 is SGDLS and CDR2 YYNGEE. After removal of 0 bases from V and 5 bases from J, the junction contained 5 bases not matched to a gene. V gene TRBV9 combines with J gene TRBJ2-7; 7 bases map to TRBD2. Sequences were obtained from peripheral blood. This receptor was identified in a woman of 80 years or more with COVID-19, enrolled during active disease. CDR3 sequence reads: CASSVDRGVDEQYF. The CDR3 nucleotides are TGTGCCAGCAGCGTAGATCGGGGGGTCGACGAGCAGTACTTC.